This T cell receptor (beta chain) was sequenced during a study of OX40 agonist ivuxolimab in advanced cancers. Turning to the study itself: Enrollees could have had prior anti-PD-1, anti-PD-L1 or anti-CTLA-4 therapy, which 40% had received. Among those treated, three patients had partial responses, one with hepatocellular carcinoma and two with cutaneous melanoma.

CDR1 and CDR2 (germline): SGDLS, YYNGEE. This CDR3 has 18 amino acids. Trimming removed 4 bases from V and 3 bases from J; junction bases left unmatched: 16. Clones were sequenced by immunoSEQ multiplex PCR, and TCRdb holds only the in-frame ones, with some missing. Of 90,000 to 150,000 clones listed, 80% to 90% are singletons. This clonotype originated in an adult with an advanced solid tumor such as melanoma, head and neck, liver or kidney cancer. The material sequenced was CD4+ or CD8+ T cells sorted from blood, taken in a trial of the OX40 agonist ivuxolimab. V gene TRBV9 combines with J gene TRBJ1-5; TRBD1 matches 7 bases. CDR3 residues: CASSPRRGGDSLNQPQHF. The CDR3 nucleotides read TGTGCCAGCAGCCCCAGACGCGGAGGGGACAGTCTCAATCAGCCCCAGCATTTT.